One TCR beta chain is described in this entry. The antigen this receptor binds is unknown. Base qualities are not recorded, but no much larger clone differs from it by a single base. Synthetic TCR analog templates were spiked into each PCR to estimate absolute template abundance from read counts. The immunoSEQ assay was used to amplify TCRbeta CDR3 regions from genomic DNA with bias-controlled V and J gene primers. Sequencing of rearranged TCRbeta segments was performed at approximately 20X coverage. From the authors' description of their analysis: Clustering was used to correct sequencing errors, and CDR3s were annotated against IMGT to assign V, D and J genes. Downstream analyses used only productive TCRbeta rearrangements and left out out-of-frame or stop-codon sequences. Clonality was computed as one minus Shannon entropy normalized by the log of the number of unique productive sequences. Clones differing between time points or between blood and tumor were identified using Fisher's exact test with Benjamini-Hochberg correction, with an adjusted p below 0.01 applied as the threshold. TCRdb mirrors the immuneACCESS table, restricted to in-frame sequences. Some clones are absent from its copies; in checked studies, under half trace to an unresolved V gene, and the reason for the others is unknown. That table furnishes V, J and clone size, whereas the DNA furnished D and trimming. The sample table records roughly 30,000 clones; around 89% of these occur just once. The ten largest clones capture over 6.5% of the sample.

This specimen's time point label, per the study, means: peripheral blood 6 weeks after treatment start. A cohort of around 29 patients with locally advanced or metastatic urothelial carcinoma, treated at Memorial Sloan Kettering on a trial protocol, was included. Peripheral blood mononuclear cells were collected pretreatment and during treatment, with between 1 and 8 total time points obtained per patient. The Qiagen DNeasy Blood extraction kit was used to purify genomic DNA from total PBMCs and from tumor samples. PBMCs were collected pretreatment and during treatment, and were isolated and stored as previously described. The germline V gene (reference sequence) supplies CDR1 MNHEY and CDR2 SMNVEV. From cysteine to phenylalanine, the CDR3 is 16 amino acids long. The kept DNA is CDR3 alone, 48 bases in frame from the first base. V ends up 4 bases short and J 3 bases short, with an unmatched junction base count of 8.

These data come from a study of PD-L1 blockade in urothelial cancer listed by TCRdb under 2017. Describing the broader study: Therapy was started at some point between 2014 and 2016 for all patients, and atezolizumab 1,200 mg was administered intravenously every 3 weeks. Twenty-five of 29 patients were males with bladder-origin urothelial cancer, and about 60% of the roughly 29 reported a prior smoking history. Patients had an ECOG performance status of 0 or 1 and had received between 0 and 3 prior chemotherapy regimens. Blood samples were analyzed 3 weeks after the start of treatment (second dose) and 6 weeks after the start of treatment. Blood samples gave a median of 141,255 T cells and roughly 83,000 unique TCRs, with a median clonality of approximately 0.08. An exploratory multi-omic analysis was conducted of the somatic, immune and clinical correlates of response to PD-L1 blockade with atezolizumab in urothelial cancer. Pretreatment tumor samples, along with matched peripheral blood collected serially before and after atezolizumab treatment, underwent TCR sequencing. Durable clinical benefit was defined as progression-free survival longer than 6 months, and TCR features were also tested against progression-free and overall survival. Whole exome sequencing and RNA sequencing of pretreatment tumors were performed alongside TCR sequencing in the same patients. Several patients achieved durable clinical benefit and 15 to 20 did not. Pretreatment blood TCR-seq was available for about 27 patients, at least one posttreatment blood collection was obtained for approximately 24 patients, and tumor TCR-seq was available for approximately 24 patients. The paper as a whole reports these results and caveats: Among patients with durable benefit, tumor-associated TCR clones showed greater expansion in peripheral blood 3 weeks after treatment started (n ≈ 24, p = 0.022). Improved progression-free and overall survival was found to be associated with pretreatment peripheral blood TCR clonality below the median. Small sample size (n ≈ 30) and many exploratory analyses mean the results are intended to be hypothesis-generating.

The sequences come from PBMCs, collected around atezolizumab (anti-PD-L1) treatment. This sequence uses TRBV27 and TRBJ2-7, with 11 bases in between that match TRBD1. The receptor was derived from an elderly man with urothelial cancer. The CDR3 protein: CASSSIGQGALYEQYF. The nucleotides read TGTGCCAGCAGTTCTATTGGACAGGGGGCCCTCTACGAGCAGTACTTC.